This entry lists 7 T cell receptor beta chains sequenced from one sample in a study of blood T cell repertoires in COVID-19. Sequencing used immunoSEQ multiplex PCR; TCRdb keeps in-frame clones, though not all of them. Altogether about 370,000 clones are present, approximately 89% being singletons, with the ten largest covering around 0.86%. Material: PBMCs or T cells enriched from blood (not recorded which). All receptors come from a woman in her thirties or forties who had been exposed to COVID-19.

This clone has just one count. V usage is TRBV6-2 or TRBV6-3 and J usage is TRBJ2-1; TRBD2 agrees at 11 bases. V trimming: 5 bases; J trimming: 4 bases; junction bases outside the gene matches: 4. The CDR3 length is 15 residues. The germline V gene has CDR1 MNHEY and CDR2 SVGEGT. In nucleotides, the CDR3 is TGTGCCAGCAGTACAAGACTAGCGGGGTACAATGAGCAGTTCTTC. This sequence encodes CASSTRLAGYNEQFF.

The chain has TRBV7-6 and TRBJ2-2; D call uncertain. V shed 6 bases and J shed 5 bases, with 19 bases lying between them. The CDR3 consists of 16 residues. Per the germline V gene, CDR1 is SGHVS and CDR2 is FNYEAQ. DNA of the CDR3: TGTGCCAGCAGTCGAGAGGTTGGCGGTCATACCGGGGAGCTGTTTTTT. This sequence encodes CASSREVGGHTGELFF.

The rearrangement uses TRBV3-1 (or the pseudogene TRBV3-2) and TRBJ1-2, with a possible D match to TRBD1 (5 bases). Trimming removed 1 base from V and 4 bases from J, with 10 bases in between. The germline CDR1 and CDR2 sequences are LGHDT and YNNKEL (reference sequence). The CDR3 loop spans 14 amino acids. Here the CDR3 reads CASSQVRGIYGYTF. The CDR3 nucleotides are TGTGCCAGCAGCCAAGTGCGGGGGATCTATGGCTACACCTTC.

The chain has TRBV29-1 and TRBJ2-1, with 9 bases aligning to TRBD2. Germline V CDR1 and CDR2: SQVTM, ANQGSEA. This CDR3 spans 14 amino acids. With V trimmed by 3 bases and J by 2 bases, 2 bases remained unmatched. CDR3 protein: CSVDASGTYNEQFF. For the CDR3, the DNA is TGCAGCGTTGACGCTAGCGGGACCTACAATGAGCAGTTCTTC.

This clone has a single count. The rearrangement joins TRBV25-1 to TRBJ1-6, with D hard to call. Deletions cut 3 bases from V and 4 bases from J, with 7 bases between. The germline V gene has CDR1 MGHDK and CDR2 SYGVNS. This CDR3 is 14 amino acids long. The CDR3 loop reads CASSDAVYNSPLHF. The CDR3 DNA reads as TGTGCCAGCAGTGATGCAGTTTATAATTCACCCCTCCACTTT.

This sequence joins TRBV3-1 (or the pseudogene TRBV3-2) and TRBJ2-5; 7 bases match TRBD1. The germline V gene has CDR1 LGHDT and CDR2 YNNKEL (reference sequence). The CDR3 consists of 12 residues. With 4 bases clipped from V and 4 bases from J, the junction kept 0 bases outside the gene matches. The CDR3 reads CASSPGGETQYF. CDR3 nucleotide sequence: TGTGCCAGCAGCCCAGGGGGAGAGACCCAGTACTTC.

The chain combines TRBV14 with TRBJ2-3; 15 bases are shared with TRBD2. Losses at the gene ends were 4 bases for V and 7 bases for J; bases not matched to a gene: 3. Germline V gene sequence: CDR1 SGHDN, CDR2 FVKESK. The CDR3 is made up of 15 amino acids. CDR3 sequence (DNA): TGTGCCAGCAGCCTCGGGACTAGCGGGGGGAATACGCAGTATTTT. This sequence encodes CASSLGTSGGNTQYF. Variable domain in full (rest from reference TRBV14 and TRBJ2-3): EAGVTQFPSHSVIEKGQTVTLRCDPISGHDNLYWYRRVMGKEIKFLLHFVKESKQDESGMPNNRFLAERTGGTYSTLKVQPAELEDSGVYFCASSLGTSGGNTQYFGPGTRLTVL.